This is a list of T cell receptor beta chains from one sample in a study of PD-1 blockade in classical Hodgkin lymphoma. Assay: immunoSEQ multiplex PCR; the TCRdb copy retains only in-frame clones and omits some. The repertoire holds some 93,000 clones, with more than 70% as singletons. The material sequenced was peripheral blood mononuclear cells (PBMCs), taken before the fourth cycle of nivolumab. Source of these receptors: a human donor with classical Hodgkin lymphoma. Each CDR3 is given with its conserved first and last residue. D genes are given only for firm matches. The size entry is marked missing in some rows and otherwise reads once, few, many or a size class.

TRBJ1-3	TRBV7-2	.	.	CASSPTTASSGNTIYF	TGTGCCAGCAGCCCTACTACAGCGAGCTCTGGAAACACCATATATTTT
TRBJ2-3	TRBV6-5	.	few	CASSYSPSTDTQYF	TGTGCCAGCAGTTACTCTCCTAGCACAGATACGCAGTATTTT
TRBJ1-5	TRBV4-2	.	.	CASSQGAGTSNQPQHF	TGTGCCAGCAGCCAGGGCGCGGGGACCAGCAATCAGCCCCAGCATTTT
TRBJ1-4	TRBV5-1	.	.	CASSSRDPNEKLFF	TGCGCCAGCAGCTCCAGGGATCCTAATGAAAAACTGTTTTTT
TRBJ2-1	TRBV4-1	TRBD2	.	CASSQDRGAGLSYNEQFF	TGCGCCAGCAGCCAAGATAGGGGAGCGGGGTTATCCTACAATGAGCAGTTCTTC
TRBJ1-2	TRBV19	.	many	CASSIVAGWNGYTF	TGTGCCAGTAGTATCGTCGCAGGGTGGAATGGCTACACCTTC
TRBJ2-1	TRBV9	.	.	CASSVEGPWSYNEQFF	TGTGCCAGCAGCGTAGAGGGCCCGTGGTCCTACAATGAGCAGTTCTTC
TRBJ1-1	TRBV4-1	.	.	CASSPESATEAFF	TGCGCCAGCAGCCCTGAATCGGCCACTGAAGCTTTCTTT
TRBJ2-7	TRBV19	TRBD1	.	CASSIAGQSSYEQYF	TGTGCCAGTAGTATAGCGGGACAGAGCTCCTACGAGCAGTACTTC
TRBJ1-5	TRBV7-6	.	.	CASSLGGEQPQHF	TGTGCCAGCAGCTTAGGGGGAGAACAGCCCCAGCATTTT
TRBJ2-1	TRBV7-6	TRBD2	once	CASSLTGLAYYNEQFF	TGTGCCAGCAGCTTAACCGGACTAGCGTACTACAATGAGCAGTTCTTC
TRBJ1-2	TRBV10-3	.	few	CATGDGYEDGYTF	TGTGCCACAGGGGACGGATATGAGGATGGCTACACCTTC
TRBJ2-7	TRBV18	.	once	CASSPSPSFDEQYF	TGTGCCAGCTCACCTTCTCCCTCGTTCGACGAGCAGTACTTC
TRBJ1-6	TRBV7-2	TRBD1	few	CASSTHRGQDSPLHF	TGTGCCAGCAGCACACACAGGGGGCAGGATTCACCCCTCCACTTT
TRBJ1-2	TRBV7-2	TRBD1	.	CASSSAGGPNYGYTF	TGTGCCAGCAGCTCAGCAGGGGGCCCTAACTATGGCTACACCTTC
TRBJ1-2	TRBV7-6	TRBD1	.	CASSSVTGHGYTF	TGTGCCAGCAGCTCAGTGACAGGGCATGGCTACACCTTC
TRBJ1-5	TRBV27	.	.	CASSLRAGSIINNQWPQHF	TGTGCCAGCAGTTTACGGGCGGGATCCATAATCAACAATCAGTGGCCCCAGCATTTT
TRBJ1-6	TRBV6-6	.	.	CASTGQNSPLHF	TGTGCCAGCACCGGACAGAATTCACCCCTCCACTTT
TRBJ1-1	TRBV7-7	.	.	CASSPEGFTEAFF	TGTGCCAGCAGCCCAGAGGGGTTCACTGAAGCTTTCTTT
TRBJ1-3	TRBV9	TRBD1	.	CASSVDSRAGTGANTIYF	TGTGCCAGCAGCGTAGATTCTAGGGCCGGGACAGGGGCAAACACCATATATTTT
TRBJ2-2	TRBV7-3	.	.	CASSLGQLGSGELFF	TGTGCCAGCAGCTTAGGTCAGCTTGGGAGCGGGGAGCTGTTTTTT
TRBJ1-1	TRBV6-5	TRBD1	once	CASSHNRGDKAFF	TGTGCCAGCAGCCACAACAGGGGGGATAAAGCTTTCTTT
TRBJ1-6	TRBV10-3	.	.	CAISDLGQWNSPLHF	TGTGCCATCAGTGACCTTGGACAGTGGAATTCACCCCTCCACTTT
TRBJ1-2	TRBV5-4	.	.	CASSSTMANYGYTF	TGTGCCAGCAGTTCCACCATGGCTAACTATGGCTACACCTTC
TRBJ1-5	TRBV7-2	.	few	CASSLGYSNQPQHF	TGTGCCAGCAGCTTAGGATATAGCAATCAGCCCCAGCATTTT
TRBJ2-6	TRBV19	.	.	CASSIREGANVLTF	TGTGCCAGTAGTATAAGGGAGGGGGCCAACGTCCTGACTTTC
TRBJ2-5	TRBV11-3	.	once	CASSLDSNRGTQYF	TGTGCCAGCAGCTTAGATTCTAACCGGGGGACCCAGTACTTC
TRBJ2-5	TRBV18	.	.	CASSPGVEVETQYF	TGTGCCAGCTCACCCGGCGTAGAGGTTGAGACCCAGTACTTC
TRBJ2-4	TRBV6-5	.	.	CASRTSGNIQYF	TGTGCCAGCAGAACAAGCGGGAACATTCAGTACTTC
TRBJ2-3	TRBV5-4	.	.	CASSLVGSRTDTQYF	TGTGCCAGCAGCTTGGTTGGGTCACGCACAGATACGCAGTATTTT
TRBJ1-5	TRBV28	.	.	CASSLTGYHQPQHF	TGTGCCAGCAGCCTAACAGGCTACCATCAGCCCCAGCATTTT
TRBJ2-5	TRBV7-9	.	.	CASSLLRDGQETQYF	TGTGCCAGCAGCTTACTCCGGGACGGCCAAGAGACCCAGTACTTC
TRBJ1-1	TRBV12-5	.	.	CASGLGPFTGLAFF	TGTGCTAGTGGTTTGGGGCCATTCACGGGGCTAGCTTTCTTT
TRBJ2-5	TRBV7-2	.	.	CASSPGGPPETQYF	TGTGCCAGCAGCCCCGGGGGCCCTCCGGAGACCCAGTACTTC
TRBJ1-2	TRBV10-3	.	few	CAISRHPREFGYGYTF	TGTGCCATCAGTCGCCATCCCAGGGAGTTTGGTTATGGCTACACCTTC
TRBJ1-3	TRBV6-1	.	.	CASNDALRGNTIYF	TGTGCCAGCAACGACGCCCTACGTGGAAACACCATATATTTT
TRBJ2-1	TRBV7-6	TRBD2	.	CASSLAVGERGHSYNEQFF	TGTGCCAGCAGCTTAGCGGTCGGTGAGCGGGGCCACTCCTACAATGAGCAGTTCTTC
TRBJ1-3	TRBV27	TRBD1	.	CASRSRSQGAIGNTIYF	TGTGCCAGCCGTTCTAGGAGTCAGGGGGCGATCGGAAACACCATATATTTT
TRBJ1-1	TRBV7-2	.	once	CASSLWTDGRPEAFF	TGTGCCAGCAGTCTTTGGACGGACGGCCGCCCTGAAGCTTTCTTT
TRBJ2-1	TRBV6-5	TRBD2	.	CATAPTGLADNEQFF	TGTGCCACAGCTCCGACGGGACTAGCGGACAATGAGCAGTTCTTC
TRBJ1-2	TRBV5-1	.	.	CASRWDGGYGYTF	TGCGCCAGCAGGTGGGACGGTGGCTATGGCTACACCTTC
TRBJ2-2	TRBV10-3	TRBD1	.	CAISLQGAGGELFF	TGTGCCATCAGTTTACAGGGGGCCGGCGGGGAGCTGTTTTTT
TRBJ2-5	TRBV30	.	.	CAWSTGKETQYF	TGTGCCTGGAGCACAGGGAAAGAGACCCAGTACTTC
TRBJ2-1	TRBV9	.	.	CASSPGTPWYNEQFF	TGTGCCAGCAGCCCAGGGACACCTTGGTACAATGAGCAGTTCTTC
TRBJ1-1	TRBV19	TRBD1	.	CASSMTGITEAFF	TGTGCCAGTAGTATGACAGGGATAACTGAAGCTTTCTTT
TRBJ2-7	TRBV9	.	.	CASSVGQGHEQYF	TGTGCCAGCAGCGTAGGTCAGGGTCACGAGCAGTACTTC